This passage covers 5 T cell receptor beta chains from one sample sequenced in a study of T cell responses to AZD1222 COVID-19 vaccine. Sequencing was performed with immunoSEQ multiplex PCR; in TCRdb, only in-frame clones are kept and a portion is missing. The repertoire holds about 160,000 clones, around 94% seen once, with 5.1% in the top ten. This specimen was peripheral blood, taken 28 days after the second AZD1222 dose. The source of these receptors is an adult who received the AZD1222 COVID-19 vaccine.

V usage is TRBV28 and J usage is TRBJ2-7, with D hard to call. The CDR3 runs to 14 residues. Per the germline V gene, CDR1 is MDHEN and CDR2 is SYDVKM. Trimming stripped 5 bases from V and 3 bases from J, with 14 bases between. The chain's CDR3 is CASSSSDRGYEQYF. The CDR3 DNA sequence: TGTGCCAGCAGTAGCTCGGACCGCGGCTACGAGCAGTACTTC.

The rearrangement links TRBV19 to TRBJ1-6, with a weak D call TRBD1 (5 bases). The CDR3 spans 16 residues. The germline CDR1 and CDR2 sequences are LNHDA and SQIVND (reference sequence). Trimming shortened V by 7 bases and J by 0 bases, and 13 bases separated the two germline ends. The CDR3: CASTVTGVSYNSPLHF. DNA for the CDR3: TGTGCCAGTACGGTGACGGGGGTCTCCTATAATTCACCCCTCCACTTT.

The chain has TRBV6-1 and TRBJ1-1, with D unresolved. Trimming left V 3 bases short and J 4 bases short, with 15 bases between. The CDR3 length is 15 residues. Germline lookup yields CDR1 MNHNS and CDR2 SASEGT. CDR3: CASSDQVGVGTEAFF. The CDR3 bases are TGTGCCAGCAGTGACCAAGTTGGGGTTGGCACTGAAGCTTTCTTT.

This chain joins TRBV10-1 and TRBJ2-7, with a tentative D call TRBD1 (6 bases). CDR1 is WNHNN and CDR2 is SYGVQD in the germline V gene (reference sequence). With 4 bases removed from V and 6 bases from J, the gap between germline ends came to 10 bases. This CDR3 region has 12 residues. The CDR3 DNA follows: TGCGCCAGCAGTGGAACAGGGCCCGAGCAGTACTTC. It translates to CASSGTGPEQYF.

CDR3 bases: TGTGCCAGCAGTGAGACTAGCGGGGCCCCCGGAGAGACCCAGTACTTC. It encodes CASSETSGAPGETQYF. The genes are TRBV27 and TRBJ2-5; 11 bases are shared with TRBD2. From germline, CDR1 is MNHEY and CDR2 SMNVEV (reference sequence). The CDR3 has 16 amino acids. V lost 5 bases and J lost 4; bases outside the gene matches: 9.